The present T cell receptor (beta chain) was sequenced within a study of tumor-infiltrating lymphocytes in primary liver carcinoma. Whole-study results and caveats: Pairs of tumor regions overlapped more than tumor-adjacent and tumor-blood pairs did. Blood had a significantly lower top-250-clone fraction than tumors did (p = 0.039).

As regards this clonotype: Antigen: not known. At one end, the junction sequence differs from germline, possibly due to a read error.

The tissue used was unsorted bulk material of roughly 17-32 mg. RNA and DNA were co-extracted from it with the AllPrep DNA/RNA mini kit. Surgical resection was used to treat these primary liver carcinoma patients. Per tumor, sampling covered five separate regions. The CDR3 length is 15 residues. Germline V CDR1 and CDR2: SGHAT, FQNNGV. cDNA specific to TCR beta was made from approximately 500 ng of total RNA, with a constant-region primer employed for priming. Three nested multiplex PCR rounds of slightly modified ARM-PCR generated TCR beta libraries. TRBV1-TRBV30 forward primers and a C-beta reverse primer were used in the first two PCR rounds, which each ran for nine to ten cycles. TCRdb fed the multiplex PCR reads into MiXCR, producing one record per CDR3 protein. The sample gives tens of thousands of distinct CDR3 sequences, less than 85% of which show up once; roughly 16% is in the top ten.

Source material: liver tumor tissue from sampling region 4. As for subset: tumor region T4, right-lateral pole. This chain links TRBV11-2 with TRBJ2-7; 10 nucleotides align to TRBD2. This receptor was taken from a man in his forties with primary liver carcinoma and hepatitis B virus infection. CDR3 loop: CVSSLTLAGTSEQNF. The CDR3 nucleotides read TGTGTCAGCAGCTTAACTCTAGCGGGGACTAGCGAGCAGAACTTC.